A single sample gave rise to the 31 T cell receptor beta chains below, sequenced in a study of CD8 T cells in Susac syndrome. A quantity of about 0.5 to 1 ug RNA underwent reverse transcription using random hexamers. A single record per CDR3 protein comes from TCRdb applying MiXCR to the immunoSEQ multiplex PCR reads. The sample consists of approximately 120,000 distinct CDR3 sequences, around 95% of them appearing once. Sample: CD4+ T cells from PBMCs. The receptors come from a human donor in good health.

The V and J genes are TRBV7-9 and TRBJ2-3, with 8 bases matching TRBD1. This CDR3 has 14 residues. CDR1 SEHNR and CDR2 FQNEAQ come from the germline V gene (reference sequence). The V and J ends lost 5 bases and 6 bases, in that order; junction bases with no gene match: 7. The CDR3, as DNA: TGTGCCAGCAGCAATGGACAGGGAGCGGATACGCAGTATTTT. It encodes CASSNGQGADTQYF.

V and J are TRBV5-1 and TRBJ1-2, with TRBD1 identical over 8 bases. Trimming took 4 bases from V and 6 from J; bases not matched to a gene: 5. Germline values: CDR1 SGHRS, CDR2 YFSETQ. This CDR3 is built from 13 residues. The DNA for the CDR3 is TGCGCCAGCAGCCGAGGGACAGGCAATGGCTACACCTTC. It codes for CASSRGTGNGYTF.

The V gene is TRBV3-1, the J gene TRBJ1-1; possible D gene TRBD1, 5 bases. From germline, CDR1 is LGHDT and CDR2 YNNKEL (reference sequence). The germline V and J ends were trimmed by 2 bases and 6 bases, with 13 bases remaining between them. This CDR3 region has 14 residues. The CDR3 DNA reads as TGTGCCAGCAGCCAAAGACCAGGGCTCCCTGAAGCTTTCTTT. Protein product: CASSQRPGLPEAFF.

The chain carries TRBV15 and TRBJ2-7; TRBD1 aligns across 7 bases. The CDR3 consists of 16 residues. Trimming took 4 bases from V and 5 from J; bases not matched to a gene: 14. Germline V lookup: CDR1 LNHNV, CDR2 YYDKDF (reference sequence). The CDR3, as DNA: TGTGCCACCAGCACGTCCTACAGGGGTAAGGACCACGAGCAGTACTTC. This translates into CATSTSYRGKDHEQYF. Combining the CDR3 with reference TRBV15 and TRBJ2-7 gives the whole variable domain DAMVIQNPRYQVTQFGKPVTLSCSQTLNHNVMYWYQQKSSQAPKLLFHYYDKDFNNEADTPDNFQSRRPNTSFCFLDIRSPGLGDTAMYLCATSTSYRGKDHEQYFGPGTRLTVT.

Worth noting for this clonotype: Sequence at one end of the junction differs from germline and may be a read error. The rearrangement joins TRBV7-8 to TRBJ2-7; 9 bases align to TRBD2. Germline-derived CDR1 and CDR2 are SGHVS and FQNEAQ. The CDR3 sequence is 14 residues long. This CDR3 is CASSLAGQSYEQYF. In DNA, the CDR3 is TGTGCCAGCAGCCTAGCGGGACAGAGCTACGAGCAGTACTTC.

The rearrangement uses TRBV27 and TRBJ2-7; TRBD1 aligns across 9 bases. Per germline, CDR1 MNHEY and CDR2 SMNVEV (reference sequence). The CDR3 is 18 amino acids. V was clipped by 4 bases and J by 1 base; unmatched bases: 14. Written as DNA, the CDR3 is TGTGCCAGCAGTTCCACCCCGGGACAGGGTCGGGGATCCTACGAGCAGTACTTC. It codes for CASSSTPGQGRGSYEQYF.

The chain is built from TRBV4-1 and TRBJ2-7; 7 nucleotides line up with TRBD1. V lost 5 bases and J lost 2; bases outside the gene matches: 3. The germline V gene encodes CDR1 MGHRA and CDR2 YSYEKL. The CDR3 totals 13 residues. The CDR3 spells CASSSGQTYEQYF. CDR3 bases: TGCGCCAGCAGCTCGGGACAGACCTACGAGCAGTACTTC.

The chain is built from TRBV20-1 and TRBJ2-7; unclear D gene. V was trimmed by 3 bases and J by 3 bases, leaving 3 bases between them. Per the germline V gene, CDR1 is DFQATT and CDR2 is SNEGSKA (reference sequence). CDR3 length: 10 amino acids. CDR3 amino acids: CSASSYEQYF. CDR3 in DNA: TGCAGTGCTAGTAGCTACGAGCAGTACTTC.

This chain connects TRBV20-1 to TRBJ1-3; 9 bases agree with TRBD1. The CDR3 consists of 14 residues. V shed 6 bases, J shed 6 bases, and the junction held 9 bases outside the gene matches. The germline V gene has CDR1 DFQATT and CDR2 SNEGSKA (reference sequence). The CDR3 loop is CSAPGQGLANTIYF. CDR3 coding DNA: TGCAGTGCCCCGGGACAGGGTCTGGCAAACACCATATATTTT.

V and J are TRBV28 and TRBJ2-3; a possible D gene is TRBD1 (5 bases). V lost 3 bases and J lost 4, with 11 bases in between. CDR1 and CDR2 (germline): MDHEN, SYDVKM. This CDR3 is built from 14 residues. CDR3 in DNA: TGTGCCAGCAGTTTGGGGCTAGTCCCAGATACGCAGTATTTT. Amino acid sequence: CASSLGLVPDTQYF.

V and J are TRBV7-9 and TRBJ2-5; D gene ambiguous. V lost 7 bases and J lost 5, with 14 bases in between. CDR1 and CDR2 from the germline V gene are SEHNR and FQNEAQ (reference sequence). This CDR3 is 13 amino acids long. As DNA, the CDR3 is TGTGCCAGCACCAATGCTGGGTACGAGACCCAGTACTTC. As protein: CASTNAGYETQYF.

The chain uses TRBV5-6 and TRBJ2-2; TRBD1 matches 8 bases. Germline loops: CDR1 SGHDT, CDR2 YYEEEE. With V trimmed by 5 bases and J by 4 bases, 13 bases remained unmatched. The CDR3 is 17 amino acids. This CDR3 is CASSWRQGAVSTGELFF. Written as DNA, the CDR3 is TGTGCCAGCAGTTGGAGGCAGGGGGCTGTAAGCACCGGGGAGCTGTTTTTT.

This chain joins TRBV29-1 and TRBJ1-1; 7 bases are shared with TRBD1. Unmatched junction bases numbered 10, after V lost 8 bases and J lost 7 bases. Germline CDR1 is SQVTM and CDR2 is ANQGSEA. This CDR3 region has 12 residues. Here the CDR3 DNA reads TGCAGCACAAGACAGGGTTTGAGTGAAGCTTTCTTT. Its translation: CSTRQGLSEAFF.

This clonotype was picked up a small number of times. The chain has TRBV29-1 and TRBJ2-7; no clear D gene. Between the trimmed V and J ends, which lost 4 bases and 6 bases, there was a span of 7 bases. The germline CDR1 and CDR2 sequences are SQVTM and ANQGSEA. The CDR3 totals 10 residues. CDR3: CSVVELEQYF. The CDR3 DNA sequence: TGCAGCGTTGTCGAGCTCGAGCAGTACTTC.

The V call is TRBV3-1, the J call TRBJ2-7; D is perhaps TRBD1 (6 bases). Between the trimmed V and J ends, which lost 1 base and 2 bases, there was a span of 27 bases. CDR3 length: 20 residues. Germline assignment: CDR1 LGHDT and CDR2 YNNKEL (reference sequence). CDR3 DNA sequence: TGTGCCAGCAGCCAAGTCTTCCCAACCCTAAAGGACAGACAGCCCTACGAGCAGTACTTC. This gives the protein CASSQVFPTLKDRQPYEQYF.

The sample holds one count of this clonotype. This rearrangement joins TRBV15 to TRBJ2-3, with D possibly TRBD2 on 5 matching bases. The germline CDR1 and CDR2 sequences are LNHNV and YYDKDF (reference sequence). V was cut by 0 bases and J by 3 bases, with 10 bases left in between. CDR3 length: 15 amino acids. CDR3 amino acids: CATSRDPTGTDTQYF. Here the CDR3 DNA reads TGTGCCACCAGCAGAGACCCGACGGGAACAGATACGCAGTATTTT.

The chain uses TRBV19 and TRBJ1-2; D call uncertain. This CDR3 contains 13 residues. Germline CDR1 is LNHDA and CDR2 is SQIVND (reference sequence). V gave up 2 bases and J gave up 5 bases, with 9 bases separating them. CDR3 residues: CASSIWQEYGYTF. Written as DNA, the CDR3 is TGTGCCAGTAGTATATGGCAGGAATATGGCTACACCTTC.

The chain recombines TRBV28 with TRBJ2-7, with D tentatively TRBD2 (6 bases). The CDR3 totals 13 residues. CDR1 and CDR2 (germline): MDHEN, SYDVKM. V shed 3 bases and J shed 6 bases, with 12 bases lying between them. The CDR3 sequence is CASSFGSLVEQYF. The CDR3 nucleotides are TGTGCCAGCAGTTTCGGGAGTCTAGTCGAGCAGTACTTC.

The chain recombines TRBV4-1 with TRBJ2-2; the match to TRBD2 covers 14 bases. The CDR3 loop spans 18 amino acids. Germline CDR1 and CDR2: MGHRA and YSYEKL. With 1 base clipped from V and 3 bases from J, the junction kept 4 bases outside the gene matches. The CDR3 DNA sequence: TGCGCCAGCAGCCAAGGGACTAGCGGGGGGCCCGACACCGGGGAGCTGTTTTTT. It yields the protein CASSQGTSGGPDTGELFF.

Here the CDR3 reads CASSQNRGGIQYF. The CDR3 bases are TGCGCCAGCAGCCAAAACAGGGGAGGCATTCAGTACTTC. The chain couples TRBV4-3 to TRBJ2-4; TRBD1 might be the D (7 bases). Germline V CDR1 and CDR2: LGHNA, YSLEER. With 2 bases removed from V and 9 bases from J, the gap between germline ends came to 11 bases. The CDR3 covers 13 residues.

This clonotype was observed a single time. This chain uses TRBV12-3 or TRBV12-4 with TRBJ2-7; 9 bases align to TRBD1. The trim removed 3 bases at V and 2 bases at J, leaving 5 bases unmatched. This CDR3 comprises 15 residues. CDR3 region: CASSFGTGSTYEQYF. DNA for the CDR3: TGTGCCAGCAGTTTCGGGACAGGGTCTACCTACGAGCAGTACTTC.

V usage is TRBV9 and J usage is TRBJ2-7; 8 bases fit TRBD1. Germline V CDR1 and CDR2: SGDLS, YYNGEE. The CDR3 covers 14 residues. J lost 4 bases, V lost 4 bases, and 7 bases had no gene match. CDR3 sequence: CASSPRQGNYEQYF. CDR3 coding DNA: TGTGCCAGCAGCCCACGACAGGGGAATTACGAGCAGTACTTC. The full variable domain, rest sourced from reference TRBV9 and TRBJ2-7, is DSGVTQTPKHLITATGQRVTLRCSPRSGDLSVYWYQQSLDQGLQFLIQYYNGEERAKGNILERFSAQQFPDLHSELNLSSLELGDSALYFCASSPRQGNYEQYFGPGTRLTVT.

The rearrangement links TRBV6-1 to TRBJ1-1, with D tentatively TRBD1 (5 bases). CDR3 length equals 16 residues. The germline V gene has CDR1 MNHNS and CDR2 SASEGT. V dropped 6 bases and J dropped 0 bases, with 17 bases sitting between them. The CDR3 sequence is CASRPRGGSVNTEAFF. CDR3 DNA: TGTGCCAGCAGACCTCGGGGGGGTTCAGTGAACACTGAAGCTTTCTTT.

This clonotype was seen only once. V is TRBV27 and J is TRBJ1-2; the match to TRBD1 covers 7 bases. This CDR3 has 15 amino acids. After removal of 6 bases from V and 2 bases from J, the junction contained 9 bases not matched to a gene. The germline gives CDR1 MNHEY, CDR2 SMNVEV (reference sequence). CDR3: CASRSGQTMNYGYTF. In DNA form, the CDR3 reads TGTGCCAGCAGATCGGGACAGACTATGAACTATGGCTACACCTTC.

This rearrangement joins TRBV6-1 to TRBJ2-1, with unresolved D. Trimming took 2 bases from V and 5 from J, leaving 19 bases between them. Per germline, CDR1 MNHNS and CDR2 SASEGT. The CDR3 is made up of 17 amino acids. The CDR3 protein is CASSETVYGQVNNEQFF. The CDR3, as DNA: TGTGCCAGCAGTGAAACCGTATACGGGCAGGTGAACAATGAGCAGTTCTTC.

The gene calls are TRBV9 and TRBJ2-5; 8 nucleotides line up with TRBD1. This CDR3 contains 15 residues. CDR1 and CDR2 (germline): SGDLS, YYNGEE. The V segment lost 4 bases and the J segment 3 bases; nucleotides outside the gene matches: 8. CDR3 nucleotides: TGTGCCAGCAGCTCCCGGACAGGGCGCGAAGAGACCCAGTACTTC. It is translated as CASSSRTGREETQYF.

The chain links TRBV5-1 to TRBJ1-1; the D is unclear. Germline CDR1 and CDR2: SGHRS and YFSETQ. The V end lost 5 bases, the J end lost 3 bases, and 8 bases lay between the germline ends. The CDR3 has 12 residues. CDR3 region: CASRESYTEAFF. The CDR3 DNA is TGCGCCAGCAGGGAGAGTTACACTGAAGCTTTCTTT.

This chain uses TRBV24-1 with TRBJ2-1; the D gene is possibly TRBD2 (6 bases). The CDR3 is 14 residues long. Germline loops: CDR1 KGHDR, CDR2 SFDVKD. The V gene lost 8 bases and the J gene lost 6 bases, with 16 bases spanning the gap. CDR3 in amino acids: CATNTGTRGNEQFF. CDR3 nucleotide sequence: TGTGCCACCAACACCGGGACGCGGGGCAATGAGCAGTTCTTC.

J is TRBJ2-3 and V is TRBV7-8; TRBD2 agrees at 8 bases. V lost 7 bases, J lost 1 base, and 10 bases stayed unmatched. Germline V gene data show CDR1 as SGHVS and CDR2 as FQNEAQ. The CDR3 loop spans 16 amino acids. CDR3 nucleotides: TGTGCCAGCACCCCCATAGCGGGACAACGCACAGATACGCAGTATTTT. Its protein is CASTPIAGQRTDTQYF.

This chain joins TRBV5-1 and TRBJ1-2; the D gene is possibly TRBD1 (6 bases). The V end was cut by 1 base, the J end by 7 bases, with 14 bases between. The CDR3 is made up of 14 amino acids. Germline CDR1 and CDR2: SGHRS and YFSETQ. The CDR3 is CASSLTGAPGGYTF. CDR3 coding DNA: TGCGCCAGCAGCTTGACGGGGGCCCCGGGTGGCTACACCTTC.

J is TRBJ2-7 and V is TRBV27, with 12 bases aligning to TRBD2. Losses at the gene ends were 2 bases for V and 2 bases for J; bases not matched to a gene: 4. The CDR3 is 16 amino acids. Germline values: CDR1 MNHEY, CDR2 SMNVEV (reference sequence). DNA for the CDR3: TGTGCCAGCAGTTTACTAGCGGGAGGGCTCACCTACGAGCAGTACTTC. Protein: CASSLLAGGLTYEQYF.